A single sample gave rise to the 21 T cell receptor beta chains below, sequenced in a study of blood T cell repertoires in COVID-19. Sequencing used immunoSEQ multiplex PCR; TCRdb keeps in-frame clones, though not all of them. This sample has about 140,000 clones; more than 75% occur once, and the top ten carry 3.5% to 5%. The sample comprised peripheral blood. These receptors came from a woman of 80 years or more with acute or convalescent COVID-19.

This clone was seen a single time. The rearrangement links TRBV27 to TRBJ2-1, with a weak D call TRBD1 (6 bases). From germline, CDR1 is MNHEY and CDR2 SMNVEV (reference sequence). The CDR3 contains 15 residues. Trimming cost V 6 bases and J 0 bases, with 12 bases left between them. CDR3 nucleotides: TGTGCCAGCAGAATTGGACAGAGCTCCTACAATGAGCAGTTCTTC. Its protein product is CASRIGQSSYNEQFF.

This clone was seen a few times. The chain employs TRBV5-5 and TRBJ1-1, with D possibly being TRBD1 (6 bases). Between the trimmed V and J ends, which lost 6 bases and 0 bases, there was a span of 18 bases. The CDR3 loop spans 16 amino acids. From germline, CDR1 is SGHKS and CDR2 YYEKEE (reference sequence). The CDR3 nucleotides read TGTGCCAGCATACGGGGGGCAGGGGACCTGAACACTGAAGCTTTCTTT. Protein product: CASIRGAGDLNTEAFF.

The DNA of the CDR3 is TGTGCCAGTAGTCCCCTGGGGGGGGCGGCCTATGGCTACACCTTC. Protein sequence: CASSPLGGAAYGYTF. The genes are TRBV19 and TRBJ1-2, with D perhaps matching TRBD1 (6 bases). Trimming stripped 5 bases from V and 4 bases from J, with 17 bases between. The CDR3 has 15 amino acids. Germline-derived CDR1 and CDR2 are LNHDA and SQIVND (reference sequence). The full variable domain, with the rest looked up from reference TRBV19 and TRBJ1-2, is DGGITQSPKYLFRKEGQNVTLSCEQNLNHDAMYWYRQDPGQGLRLIYYSQIVNDFQKGDIAEGYSVSREKKESFPLTVTSAQKNPTAFYLCASSPLGGAAYGYTFGSGTRLTVV.

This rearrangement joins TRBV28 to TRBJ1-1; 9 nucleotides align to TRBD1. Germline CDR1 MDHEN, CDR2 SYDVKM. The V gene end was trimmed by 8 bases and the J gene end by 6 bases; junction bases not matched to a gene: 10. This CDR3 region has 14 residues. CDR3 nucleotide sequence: TGTGCCAGCCTTGGCCACAGGGGGCGCGCTGAAGCTTTCTTT. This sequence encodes CASLGHRGRAEAFF.

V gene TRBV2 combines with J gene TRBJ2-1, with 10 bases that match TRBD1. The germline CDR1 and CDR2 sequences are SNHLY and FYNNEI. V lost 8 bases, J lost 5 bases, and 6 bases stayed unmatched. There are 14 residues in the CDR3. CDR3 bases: TGTGCCAGCCGGGACAGGGGCTACCACAATGAGCAGTTCTTC. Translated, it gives CASRDRGYHNEQFF. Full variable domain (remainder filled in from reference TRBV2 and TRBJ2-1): EPEVTQTPSHQVTQMGQEVILRCVPISNHLYFYWYRQILGQKVEFLVSFYNNEISEKSEIFDDQFSVERPDGSNFTLKIRSTKLEDSAMYFCASRDRGYHNEQFFGPGTRLTVL.

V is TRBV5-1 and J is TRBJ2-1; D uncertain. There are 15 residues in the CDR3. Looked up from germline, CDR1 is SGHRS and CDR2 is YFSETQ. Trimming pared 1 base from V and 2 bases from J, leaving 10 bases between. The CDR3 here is CASSLTGDTYNEQFF. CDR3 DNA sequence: TGCGCCAGCAGCTTGACCGGTGACACCTACAATGAGCAGTTCTTC.

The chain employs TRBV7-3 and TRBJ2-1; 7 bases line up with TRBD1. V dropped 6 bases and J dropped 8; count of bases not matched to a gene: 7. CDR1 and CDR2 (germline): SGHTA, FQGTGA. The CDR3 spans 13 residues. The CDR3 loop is CASSVQGMDEQFF. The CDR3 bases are TGTGCCAGCAGTGTACAGGGGATGGATGAGCAGTTCTTC.

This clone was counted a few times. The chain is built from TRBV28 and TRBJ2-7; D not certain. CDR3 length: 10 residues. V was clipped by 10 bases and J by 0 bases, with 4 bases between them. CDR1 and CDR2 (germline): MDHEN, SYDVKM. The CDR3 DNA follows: TGTGCCACCCGCTCCTACGAGCAGTACTTC. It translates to CATRSYEQYF.

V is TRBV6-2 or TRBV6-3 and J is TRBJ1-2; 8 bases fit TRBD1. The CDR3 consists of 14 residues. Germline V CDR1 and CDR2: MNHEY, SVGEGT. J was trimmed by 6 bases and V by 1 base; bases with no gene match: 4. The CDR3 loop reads CASSYWTGPNGYTF. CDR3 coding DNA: TGTGCCAGCAGTTACTGGACAGGGCCCAATGGCTACACCTTC.

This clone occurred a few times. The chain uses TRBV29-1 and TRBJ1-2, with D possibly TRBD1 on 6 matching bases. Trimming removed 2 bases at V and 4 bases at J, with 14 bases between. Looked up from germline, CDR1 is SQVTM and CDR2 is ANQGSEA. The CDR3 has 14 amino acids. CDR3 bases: TGCAGCGTTGAACTAGGGGGTATTAGCTATGGCTACACCTTC. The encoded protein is CSVELGGISYGYTF.

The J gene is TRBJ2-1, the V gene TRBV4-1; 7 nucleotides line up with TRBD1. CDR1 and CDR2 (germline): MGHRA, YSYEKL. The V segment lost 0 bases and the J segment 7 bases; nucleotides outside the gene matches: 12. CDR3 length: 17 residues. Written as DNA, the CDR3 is TGCGCCAGCAGCCAAGAAGGGGGCAGGGGCTCTACGAATGAGCAGTTCTTC. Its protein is CASSQEGGRGSTNEQFF.

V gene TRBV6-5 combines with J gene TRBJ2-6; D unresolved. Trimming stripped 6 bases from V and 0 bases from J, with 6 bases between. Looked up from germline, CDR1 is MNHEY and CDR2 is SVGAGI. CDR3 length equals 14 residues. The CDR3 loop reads CASRENSGANVLTF. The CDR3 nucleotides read TGTGCCAGCAGGGAGAACTCTGGGGCCAACGTCCTGACTTTC.

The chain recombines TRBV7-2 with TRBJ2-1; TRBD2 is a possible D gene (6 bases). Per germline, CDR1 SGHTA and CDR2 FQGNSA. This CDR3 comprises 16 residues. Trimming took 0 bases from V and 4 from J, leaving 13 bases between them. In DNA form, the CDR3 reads TGTGCCAGCAGCTTAGCTGTGGCGGGAATATACAATGAGCAGTTCTTC. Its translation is CASSLAVAGIYNEQFF.

The CDR3 region is CASSPRGWSTEAFF. The CDR3 DNA is TGTGCCAGCAGCCCCAGGGGATGGAGCACTGAAGCTTTCTTT. The rearrangement uses TRBV28 and TRBJ1-1; a possible D gene is TRBD1 (6 bases). V lost 6 bases and J lost 4, with 15 bases in between. CDR1 and CDR2 (germline): MDHEN, SYDVKM. This CDR3 region has 14 residues.

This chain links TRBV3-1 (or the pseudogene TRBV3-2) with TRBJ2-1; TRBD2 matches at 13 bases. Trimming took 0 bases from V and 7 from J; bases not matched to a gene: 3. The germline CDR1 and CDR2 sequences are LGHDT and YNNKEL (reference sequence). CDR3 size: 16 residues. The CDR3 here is CASSQELAGGINEQFF. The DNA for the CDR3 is TGTGCCAGCAGCCAAGAACTAGCGGGAGGGATTAATGAGCAGTTCTTC.

CDR3 DNA: TGTGCCAGCAGCTTATCCCAGGGGGCGAAATACGAGCAGTACTTC. It is translated as CASSLSQGAKYEQYF. V and J are TRBV7-6 and TRBJ2-7; 8 nucleotides agree with TRBD1. Unmatched junction bases numbered 7, after V lost 2 bases and J lost 4 bases. CDR3 size: 15 residues. Germline CDR1 is SGHVS and CDR2 is FNYEAQ.

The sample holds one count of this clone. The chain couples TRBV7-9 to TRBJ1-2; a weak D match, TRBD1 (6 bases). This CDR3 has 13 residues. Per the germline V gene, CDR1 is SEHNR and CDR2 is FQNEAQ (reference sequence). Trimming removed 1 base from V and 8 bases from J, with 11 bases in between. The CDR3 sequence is CASSLEGGEGYTF. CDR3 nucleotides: TGTGCCAGCAGCTTAGAAGGGGGAGAAGGCTACACCTTC.

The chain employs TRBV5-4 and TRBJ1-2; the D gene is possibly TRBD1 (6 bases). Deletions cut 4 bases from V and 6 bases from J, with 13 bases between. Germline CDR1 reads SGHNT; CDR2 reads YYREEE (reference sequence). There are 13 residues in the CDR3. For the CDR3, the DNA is TGTGCCAGCAGCCTCCAGGGGTTAGATGGCTACACCTTC. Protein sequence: CASSLQGLDGYTF.

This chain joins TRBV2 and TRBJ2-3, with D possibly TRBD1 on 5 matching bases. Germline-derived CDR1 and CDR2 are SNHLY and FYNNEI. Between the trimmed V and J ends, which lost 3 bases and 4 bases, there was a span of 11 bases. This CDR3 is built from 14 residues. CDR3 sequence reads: CASSEKGFADTQYF. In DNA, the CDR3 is TGTGCCAGCAGTGAGAAGGGGTTCGCAGATACGCAGTATTTT.

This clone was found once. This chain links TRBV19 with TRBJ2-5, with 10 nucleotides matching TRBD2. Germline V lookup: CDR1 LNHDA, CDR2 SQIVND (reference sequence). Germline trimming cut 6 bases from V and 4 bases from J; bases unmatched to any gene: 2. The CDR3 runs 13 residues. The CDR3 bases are TGTGCCAGTAGAGCGGGAGGGCGAGAGACCCAGTACTTC. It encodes CASRAGGRETQYF. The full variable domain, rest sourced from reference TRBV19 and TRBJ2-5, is DGGITQSPKYLFRKEGQNVTLSCEQNLNHDAMYWYRQDPGQGLRLIYYSQIVNDFQKGDIAEGYSVSREKKESFPLTVTSAQKNPTAFYLCASRAGGRETQYFGPGTRLLVL.

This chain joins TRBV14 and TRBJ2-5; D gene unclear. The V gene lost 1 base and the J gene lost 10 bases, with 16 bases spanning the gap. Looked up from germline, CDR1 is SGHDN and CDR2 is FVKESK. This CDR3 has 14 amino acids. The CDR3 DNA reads TGTGCCAGCAGCCAAGCTACCCACTCGACTTTCCAGTACTTC. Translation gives CASSQATHSTFQYF. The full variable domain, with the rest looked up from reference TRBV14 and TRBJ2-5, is EAGVTQFPSHSVIEKGQTVTLRCDPISGHDNLYWYRRVMGKEIKFLLHFVKESKQDESGMPNNRFLAERTGGTYSTLKVQPAELEDSGVYFCASSQATHSTFQYFGPGTRLLVL.